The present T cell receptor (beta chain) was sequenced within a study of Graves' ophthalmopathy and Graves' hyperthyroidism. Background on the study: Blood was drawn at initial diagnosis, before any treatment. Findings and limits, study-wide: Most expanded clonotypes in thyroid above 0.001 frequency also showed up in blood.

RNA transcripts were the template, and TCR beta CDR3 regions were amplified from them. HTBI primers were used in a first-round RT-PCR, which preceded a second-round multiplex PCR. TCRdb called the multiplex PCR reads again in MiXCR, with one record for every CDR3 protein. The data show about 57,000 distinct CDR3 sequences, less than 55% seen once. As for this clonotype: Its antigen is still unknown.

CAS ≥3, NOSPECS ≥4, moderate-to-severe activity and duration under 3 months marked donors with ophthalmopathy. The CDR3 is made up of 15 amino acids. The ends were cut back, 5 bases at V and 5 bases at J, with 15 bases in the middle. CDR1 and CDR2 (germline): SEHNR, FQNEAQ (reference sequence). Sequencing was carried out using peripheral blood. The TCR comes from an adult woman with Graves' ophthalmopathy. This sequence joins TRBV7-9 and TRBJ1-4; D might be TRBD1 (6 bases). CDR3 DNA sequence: TGTGCCAGCAGCCCAGGGGAAACCGAGAATGAAAAACTGTTTTTT. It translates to CASSPGETENEKLFF.